The clone carrying this T cell receptor beta chain came up many times. The sample is drawn from a study of regulatory T cells in long-lasting Graves disease. Time point indicated: newly diagnosed GD, antithyroid drugs for less than 3 months. Extracted RNA from PBMCs served as the source of the TCR library. EDTA tubes received about 9.3 milliliters of collected peripheral blood. TCR beta libraries were built with iRepertoire HTBI primers and Arm-PCR of CDR3 regions. TCRdb used MiXCR to reprocess the multiplex PCR reads, holding one entry per CDR3 protein. The profile covers 440,000 or so distinct CDR3 sequences, with about 15% appearing a single time and over 15% taken by the ten largest. CDR3 size: 15 residues. V was pared by 7 bases and J by 4 bases, with 10 bases of the junction left unmatched. Germline assignment: CDR1 SNHLY and CDR2 FYNNEI. This same sample was also taken into another study, of T cells in Graves' hyperthyroidism and ophthalmopathy.

V usage is TRBV2 and J usage is TRBJ2-1; 7 nucleotides align to TRBD1. The sequence was obtained from a woman aged 25 to 39 with Graves disease. Specimen: peripheral blood mononuclear cells (PBMCs), collected at new diagnosis, from a patient treated with antithyroid drugs. CDR3 residues: CASNRRDRRYNEQFF. DNA for the CDR3: TGTGCCAGCAACCGCCGGGACAGAAGATACAATGAGCAGTTCTTC.